This T cell receptor beta chain was found in a study of CD8+CD57+ T cells in acquired aplastic anemia. Looking at the study overall: Across the sorted CD4+ and CD8+ cells, DNA amounts averaged 3.2 ug. General study points: Overlapping CD8+ CDR3 repertoires of patients and controls contained some 30 shared sequences. Patients versus controls showed no significant CD8+ Simpson's diversity difference.

The V and J ends lost 7 bases and 1 base, in that order; junction bases with no gene match: 8. Germline V gene lookup returns CDR1 LNHDA and CDR2 SQIVND (reference sequence). This CDR3 comprises 15 residues. In the case of this clonotype: Its antigen is unidentified.

CDR3 and TCR beta VDJ profiling relied on genomic DNA as the template. TCRdb ran MiXCR on the reads and lists one entry per CDR3 protein. The sample holds more than 250,000 distinct CDR3 sequences; 55% to 65% are singletons and the top ten take around 8%. This sequence was found in a human donor with severe aplastic anemia or a healthy control (not recorded which). This chain links TRBV19 with TRBJ1-1; TRBD1 matches at 8 bases. The sample was sorted CD4+, CD8+, or CD8+CD57+ T cells (not recorded which) from PBMCs. The CDR3 spells CASIPTGGKNTEAFF. CDR3 nucleotides: TGTGCCAGTATTCCAACAGGGGGGAAGAACACTGAAGCTTTCTTT.